This entry lists 5 T cell receptor beta chains sequenced from one sample in a study of OX40 agonist ivuxolimab in advanced cancers. Clones were read by immunoSEQ multiplex PCR, and TCRdb kept only the in-frame ones, dropping some. Of 60,000 to 75,000 clones in the sample, around 93% are singletons; the top ten hold about 19%. Sequencing used CD4+ or CD8+ T cells sorted from blood, obtained in a trial of the OX40 agonist ivuxolimab. The receptors originated from an adult with an advanced solid tumor such as melanoma, head and neck, liver or kidney cancer.

J is TRBJ2-7 and V is TRBV7-9; D ambiguous. The V gene lost 1 base and the J gene lost 6 bases, with 7 bases spanning the gap. Germline lookup yields CDR1 SEHNR and CDR2 FQNEAQ (reference sequence). CDR3 length: 12 residues. CDR3 sequence reads: CASSLVAGEQYF. In DNA, the CDR3 is TGTGCCAGCAGCTTAGTGGCTGGCGAGCAGTACTTC.

The chain has TRBV2 and TRBJ2-1; 10 positions match TRBD1. CDR1 is SNHLY, CDR2 FYNNEI, per germline. The trim removed 2 bases at V and 1 base at J, leaving 8 bases unmatched. The length of the CDR3 is 18 residues. Written as DNA, the CDR3 is TGTGCCAGCAGTGAATATTCTCTGGGACAGGGGTCCTACAATGAGCAGTTCTTC. This encodes CASSEYSLGQGSYNEQFF.

About this clone itself: One junction end disagrees with the germline gene, perhaps due to a read error. J is TRBJ1-1 and V is TRBV7-9, with 7 bases lining up with TRBD1. The CDR3 totals 11 residues. Germline V CDR1 and CDR2: SEHNR, FQNEAQ (reference sequence). DNA of the CDR3: TGTGCCAGCAGCCCCCCGGGGGAGGGGGCTTTT. Its translation: CASSPPGEGAF.

A remark on this clone: The junction does not match germline at one end; this may be a read error. This chain connects TRBV10-3 to TRBJ2-7, with a possible D match to TRBD1 (5 bases). The CDR3 totals 12 residues. From germline, CDR1 is ENHRY and CDR2 SYGVKD. The CDR3 DNA is TGTGCCATCAGTGAGTCCCCCCAGGGTTTGGACTTC. Translating it yields CAISESPQGLDF.

As regards this clone: The same CDR3 also results from other DNA sequences found in this sample. The rearrangement links TRBV9 to TRBJ2-7; 9 bases are shared with TRBD2. Germline V gene sequence: CDR1 SGDLS, CDR2 YYNGEE. Germline trimming cut 0 bases from V and 2 bases from J; bases unmatched to any gene: 3. The CDR3 runs 15 residues. This CDR3 is CASSVGASGAYEQYF. In nucleotides, the CDR3 is TGTGCCAGCAGCGTAGGGGCTAGCGGGGCCTACGAGCAGTACTTC. Using reference TRBV9 and TRBJ2-7 for the parts outside the CDR3, the full variable domain is DSGVTQTPKHLITATGQRVTLRCSPRSGDLSVYWYQQSLDQGLQFLIQYYNGEERAKGNILERFSAQQFPDLHSELNLSSLELGDSALYFCASSVGASGAYEQYFGPGTRLTVT.